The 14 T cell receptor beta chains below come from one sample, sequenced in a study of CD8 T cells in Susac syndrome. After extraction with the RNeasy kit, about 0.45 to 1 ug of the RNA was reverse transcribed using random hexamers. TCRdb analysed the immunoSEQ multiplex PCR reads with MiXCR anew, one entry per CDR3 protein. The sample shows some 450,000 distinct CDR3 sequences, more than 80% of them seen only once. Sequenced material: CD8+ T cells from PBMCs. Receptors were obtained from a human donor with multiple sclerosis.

CDR3: CASSQDRGVPSYEQYF. CDR3 bases: TGTGCCAGCAGCCAGGACAGGGGGGTCCCCTCCTACGAGCAGTACTTC. The chain employs TRBV3-1 and TRBJ2-7, with 10 bases matching TRBD1. The V gene end was trimmed by 3 bases and the J gene end by 0 bases; junction bases not matched to a gene: 5. CDR1 LGHDT and CDR2 YNNKEL come from the germline V gene (reference sequence). The CDR3 is 16 residues long.

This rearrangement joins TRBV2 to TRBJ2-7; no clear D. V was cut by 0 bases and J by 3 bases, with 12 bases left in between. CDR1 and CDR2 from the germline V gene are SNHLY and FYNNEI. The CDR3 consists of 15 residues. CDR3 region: CASSEAAPMSYEQYF. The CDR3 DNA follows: TGTGCCAGCAGTGAAGCGGCCCCGATGAGCTACGAGCAGTACTTC. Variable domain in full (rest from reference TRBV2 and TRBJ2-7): EPEVTQTPSHQVTQMGQEVILRCVPISNHLYFYWYRQILGQKVEFLVSFYNNEISEKSEIFDDQFSVERPDGSNFTLKIRSTKLEDSAMYFCASSEAAPMSYEQYFGPGTRLTVT.

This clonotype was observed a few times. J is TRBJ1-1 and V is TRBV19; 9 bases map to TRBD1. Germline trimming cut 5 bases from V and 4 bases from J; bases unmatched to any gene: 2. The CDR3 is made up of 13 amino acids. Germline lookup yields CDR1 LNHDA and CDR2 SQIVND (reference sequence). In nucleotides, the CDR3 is TGTGCCAGTAGTTGGGGACAGGGCACTGAAGCTTTCTTT. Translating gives CASSWGQGTEAFF.

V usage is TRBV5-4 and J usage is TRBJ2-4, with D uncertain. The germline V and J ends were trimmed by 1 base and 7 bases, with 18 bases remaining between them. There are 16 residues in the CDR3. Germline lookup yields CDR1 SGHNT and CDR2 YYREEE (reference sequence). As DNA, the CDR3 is TGTGCCAGCAGCTTGTATGGAGAAGGAGAAGTCAACATTCAGTACTTC. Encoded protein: CASSLYGEGEVNIQYF. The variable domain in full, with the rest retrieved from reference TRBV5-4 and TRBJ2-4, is ETGVTQSPTHLIKTRGQQVTLRCSSQSGHNTVSWYQQALGQGPQFIFQYYREEENGRGNFPPRFSGLQFPNYSSELNVNALELDDSALYLCASSLYGEGEVNIQYFGAGTRLSVL.

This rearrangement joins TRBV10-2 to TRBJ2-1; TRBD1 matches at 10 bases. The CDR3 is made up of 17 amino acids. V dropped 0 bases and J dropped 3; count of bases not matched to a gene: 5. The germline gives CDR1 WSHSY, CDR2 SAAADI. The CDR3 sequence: CASSESTGDRGYNEQFF. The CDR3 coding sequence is TGCGCCAGCAGTGAGTCGACGGGGGACAGGGGCTACAATGAGCAGTTCTTC.

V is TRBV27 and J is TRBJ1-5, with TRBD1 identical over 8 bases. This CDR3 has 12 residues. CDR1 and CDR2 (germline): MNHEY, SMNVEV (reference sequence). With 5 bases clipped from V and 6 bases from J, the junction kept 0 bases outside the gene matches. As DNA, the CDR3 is TGTGCCAGCAGTGACAGGGGTCAGCCCCAGCATTTT. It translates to CASSDRGQPQHF.

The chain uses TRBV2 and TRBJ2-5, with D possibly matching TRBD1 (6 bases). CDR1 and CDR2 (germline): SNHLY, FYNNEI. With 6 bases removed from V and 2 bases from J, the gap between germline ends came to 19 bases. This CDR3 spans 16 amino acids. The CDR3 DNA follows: TGTGCCAGCAGCTTCAACCCGCTGGGGGCACAAGAGACCCAGTACTTC. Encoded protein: CASSFNPLGAQETQYF.

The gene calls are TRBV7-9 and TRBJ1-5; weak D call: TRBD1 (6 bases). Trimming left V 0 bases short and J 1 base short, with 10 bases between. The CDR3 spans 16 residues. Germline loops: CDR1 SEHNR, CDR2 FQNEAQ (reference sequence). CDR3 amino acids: CASSLAQGQSNQPQHF. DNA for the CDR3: TGTGCCAGCAGCTTAGCCCAAGGACAGAGCAATCAGCCCCAGCATTTT.

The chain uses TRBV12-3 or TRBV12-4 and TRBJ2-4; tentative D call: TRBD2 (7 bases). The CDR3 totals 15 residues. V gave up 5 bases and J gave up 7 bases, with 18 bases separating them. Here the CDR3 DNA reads TGTGCCAGCAGTCTACCAGGACTAGGGGGGAACATTCAGTACTTC. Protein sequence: CASSLPGLGGNIQYF.

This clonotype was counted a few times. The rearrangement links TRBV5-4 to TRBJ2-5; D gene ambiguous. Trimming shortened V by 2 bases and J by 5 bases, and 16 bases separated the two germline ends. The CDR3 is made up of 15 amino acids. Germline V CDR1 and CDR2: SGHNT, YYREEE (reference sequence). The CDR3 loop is CASSFSIDDGETQYF. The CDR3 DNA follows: TGTGCCAGCAGCTTTTCCATCGACGACGGCGAGACCCAGTACTTC.

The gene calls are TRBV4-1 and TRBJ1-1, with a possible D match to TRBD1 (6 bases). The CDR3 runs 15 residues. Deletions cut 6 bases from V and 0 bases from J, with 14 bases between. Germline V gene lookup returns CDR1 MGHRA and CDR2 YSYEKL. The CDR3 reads CASRLLDSLNTEAFF. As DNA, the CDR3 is TGCGCCAGCAGACTTCTGGACAGTTTGAACACTGAAGCTTTCTTT.

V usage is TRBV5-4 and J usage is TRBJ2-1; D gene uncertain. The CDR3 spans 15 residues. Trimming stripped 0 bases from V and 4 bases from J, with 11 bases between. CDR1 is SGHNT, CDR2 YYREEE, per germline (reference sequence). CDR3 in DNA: TGTGCCAGCAGCTTGGTGGCAATGGGGTACAATGAGCAGTTCTTC. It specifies CASSLVAMGYNEQFF.

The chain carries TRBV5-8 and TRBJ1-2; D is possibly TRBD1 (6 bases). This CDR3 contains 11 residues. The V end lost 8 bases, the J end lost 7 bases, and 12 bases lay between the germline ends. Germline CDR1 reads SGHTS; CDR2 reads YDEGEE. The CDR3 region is CASTGIRGYTF. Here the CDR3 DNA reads TGTGCCAGTACAGGGATTCGTGGCTACACCTTC.

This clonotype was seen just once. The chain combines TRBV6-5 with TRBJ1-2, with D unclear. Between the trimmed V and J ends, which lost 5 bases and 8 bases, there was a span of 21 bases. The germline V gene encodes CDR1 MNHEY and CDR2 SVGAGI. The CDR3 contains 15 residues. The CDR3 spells CASSDYIGSLVGYTF. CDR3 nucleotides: TGTGCCAGCAGTGACTACATCGGGAGCCTCGTCGGCTACACCTTC.